A selection of T cell receptor beta chains follows, all from one sample in a study of T cell changes during pregnancy in multiple sclerosis. The repertoire was sequenced with immunoSEQ multiplex PCR; TCRdb's copy has only in-frame clones and lacks some. The table has 110,000 or so clones, approximately 93% seen once. This sample comprised peripheral blood, obtained before pregnancy. The source is a female donor with multiple sclerosis, enrolled in a pregnancy study. The CDR3 runs from the conserved cysteine through the conserved F or W.

TRBV14,CASSPGQGPRTNYGYTF
TRBV7-9,CASSFRSSGNTIYF
TRBV30,CAWSETSGLYNEQFF
TRBV5-8,CASSLKLSALSGNTIYF
TRBV5-8,CASSPGTLYSGANVLTF
TRBV7-2,CASSASSNQPQHF
TRBV15,CATSRGQLGTEAFF
TRBV30,CAWSVPSQSYTF
TRBV28,CASSPGQRRTGELFF
TRBV6-6,CASNTGEAPTYEQYF
TRBV28,CASSFRTGGRETQYF
TRBV28,CASSSPQGGRGVEYF
TRBV28,CASSLIRRAGGPSEQFF
TRBV6-6,CASRQQGPSYNEQFF
TRBV7-9,CASSLKAGWGNEQFF
TRBV7-2,CASSSQRGGRETQYF
TRBV19,CASSPGQGLGSGANVLTF
TRBV19,CASSISANPRNEQFF
TRBV10-3,CAISEEQGPQETQYF
TRBV7-3,CASSVGAATDTQYF
TRBV5-4,CASSSSTSGRNEQFF
TRBV9,CASSVGAGQANGYTF
TRBV7-3,CASSLGGTGVSPLHF
TRBV30,CAWGSGDTF
TRBV19,CASSPRGGTGNNEQFF
TRBV9,CASSVDSLNTEAFF
TRBV7-3,CASSLRRGAYEQYF
TRBV4-1,CASSPREGTSESSYNEQFF
TRBV7-9,CASSFTQDTRYEQYF
TRBV7-9,CASSLGDRHNYGYTF
TRBV7-3,CASSLGLAGGVQETQYF
TRBV19,CASSIPGQGYLGEKLFF
TRBV28,CASRMRENQPQHF
TRBV15,CATSRVSTGTPEAFF
TRBV28,CASQTGVSYEQYF
TRBV30,CAWSVQINQPQHF
TRBV28,CASSFGTSAGELFF
TRBV6-1,CASSRQNEAFF